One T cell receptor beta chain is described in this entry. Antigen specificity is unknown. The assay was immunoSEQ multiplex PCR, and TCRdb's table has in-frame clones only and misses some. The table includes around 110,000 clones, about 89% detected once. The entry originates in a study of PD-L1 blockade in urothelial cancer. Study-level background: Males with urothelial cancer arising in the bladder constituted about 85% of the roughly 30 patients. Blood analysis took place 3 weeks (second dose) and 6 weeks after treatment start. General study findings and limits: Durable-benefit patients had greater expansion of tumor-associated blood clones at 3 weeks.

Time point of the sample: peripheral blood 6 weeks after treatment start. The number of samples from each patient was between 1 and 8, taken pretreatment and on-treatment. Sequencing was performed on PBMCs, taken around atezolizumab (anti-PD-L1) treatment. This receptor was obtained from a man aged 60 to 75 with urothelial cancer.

CDR3 nucleotides: TGTGCCAGCAGTTTGACAGGCGTCACCTACGAGCAGTACTTC. Protein sequence: CASSLTGVTYEQYF. The chain couples TRBV28 to TRBJ2-7; TRBD1 is a possible D gene (6 bases). Looked up from germline, CDR1 is MDHEN and CDR2 is SYDVKM. This CDR3 is built from 14 residues. V was clipped by 3 bases and J by 2 bases, with 11 bases between them.